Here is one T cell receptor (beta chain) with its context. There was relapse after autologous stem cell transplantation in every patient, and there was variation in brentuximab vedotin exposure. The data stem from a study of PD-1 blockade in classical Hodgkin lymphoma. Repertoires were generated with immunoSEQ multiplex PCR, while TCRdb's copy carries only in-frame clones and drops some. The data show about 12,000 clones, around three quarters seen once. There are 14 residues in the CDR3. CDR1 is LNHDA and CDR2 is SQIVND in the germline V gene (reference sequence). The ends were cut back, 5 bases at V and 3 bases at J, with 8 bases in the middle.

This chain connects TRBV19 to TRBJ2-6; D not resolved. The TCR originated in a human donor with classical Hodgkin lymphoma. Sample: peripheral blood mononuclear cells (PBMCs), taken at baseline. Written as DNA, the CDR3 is TGTGCCAGTAGTTTCCGGGTTGGGGCCAACGTCCTGACTTTC. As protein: CASSFRVGANVLTF.